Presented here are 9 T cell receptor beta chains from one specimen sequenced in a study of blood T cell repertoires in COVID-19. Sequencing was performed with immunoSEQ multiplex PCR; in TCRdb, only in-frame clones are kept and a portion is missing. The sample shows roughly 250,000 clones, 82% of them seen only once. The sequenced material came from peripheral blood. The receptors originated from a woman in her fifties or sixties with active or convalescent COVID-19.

The chain's CDR3 is CASSLLGGSSYNEQFF. As DNA, the CDR3 is TGTGCCAGCAGCTTGCTGGGGGGGAGCTCCTACAATGAGCAGTTCTTC. The chain joins TRBV9 to TRBJ2-1; 7 bases align to TRBD2. This CDR3 contains 16 residues. Per the germline V gene, CDR1 is SGDLS and CDR2 is YYNGEE. Trimming took 4 bases from V and 0 from J; bases not matched to a gene: 7.

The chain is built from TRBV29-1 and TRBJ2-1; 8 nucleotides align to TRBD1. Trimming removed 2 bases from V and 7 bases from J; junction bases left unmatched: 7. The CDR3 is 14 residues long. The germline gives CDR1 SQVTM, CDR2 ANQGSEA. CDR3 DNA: TGCAGCGTTGAACCGCAGGGGGCGCCGAATGAGCAGTTCTTC. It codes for CSVEPQGAPNEQFF.

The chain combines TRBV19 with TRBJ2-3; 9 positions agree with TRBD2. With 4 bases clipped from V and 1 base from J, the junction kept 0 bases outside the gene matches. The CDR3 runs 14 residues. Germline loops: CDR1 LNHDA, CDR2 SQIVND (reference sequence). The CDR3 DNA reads TGTGCCAGTAGTACTAGCGGGGGCACAGATACGCAGTATTTT. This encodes CASSTSGGTDTQYF.

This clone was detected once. The CDR3 bases are TGTGCCAGCAGGGCCTCCACTAGCGGGGGGACGGATGAGCAGTTCTTC. Translated: CASRASTSGGTDEQFF. This chain connects TRBV2 to TRBJ2-1; 12 nucleotides agree with TRBD2. Germline loops: CDR1 SNHLY, CDR2 FYNNEI. J was trimmed by 8 bases and V by 6 bases; bases with no gene match: 11. This CDR3 region has 16 residues.

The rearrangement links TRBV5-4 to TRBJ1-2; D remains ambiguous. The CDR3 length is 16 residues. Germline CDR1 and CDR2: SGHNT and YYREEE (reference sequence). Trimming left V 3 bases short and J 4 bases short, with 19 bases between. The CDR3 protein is CASSSTNPSTLYGYTF. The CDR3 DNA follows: TGTGCCAGCAGCTCTACGAACCCCTCTACTCTCTATGGCTACACCTTC.

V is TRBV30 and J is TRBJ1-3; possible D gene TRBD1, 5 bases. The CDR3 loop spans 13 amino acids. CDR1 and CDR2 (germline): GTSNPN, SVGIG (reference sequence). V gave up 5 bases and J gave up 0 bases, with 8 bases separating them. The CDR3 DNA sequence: TGTGCCTGGTGGGGGGGCTCTGGAAACACCATATATTTT. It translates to CAWWGGSGNTIYF.

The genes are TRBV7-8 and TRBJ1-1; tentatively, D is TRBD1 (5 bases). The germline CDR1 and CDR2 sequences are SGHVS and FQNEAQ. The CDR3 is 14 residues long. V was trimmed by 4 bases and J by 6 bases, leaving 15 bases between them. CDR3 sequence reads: CASSWVGGRSEAFF. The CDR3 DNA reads TGTGCCAGCAGCTGGGTGGGGGGACGTTCTGAAGCTTTCTTT.

CDR3 nucleotides: TGTGCCAGCAGCATACAGGGGGCGCGGACTGAAGCTTTCTTT. Translated, it gives CASSIQGARTEAFF. The genes are TRBV7-8 and TRBJ1-1; 9 bases are shared with TRBD1. This CDR3 region has 14 residues. Germline V gene sequence: CDR1 SGHVS, CDR2 FQNEAQ. Trimming at V came to 5 bases and at J to 5 bases, leaving 6 bases not matched to a gene. The complete variable domain, with remaining parts taken from reference TRBV7-8 and TRBJ1-1, reads GAGVSQSPRYKVAKRGQDVALRCDPISGHVSLFWYQQALGQGPEFLTYFQNEAQLDKSGLPSDRFFAERPEGSVSTLKIQRTQQEDSAVYLCASSIQGARTEAFFGQGTRLTVV.

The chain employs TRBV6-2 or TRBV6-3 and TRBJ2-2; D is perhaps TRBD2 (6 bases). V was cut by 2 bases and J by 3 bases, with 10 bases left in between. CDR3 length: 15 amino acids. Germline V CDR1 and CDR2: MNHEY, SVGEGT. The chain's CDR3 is CASSYLGGDTGELFF. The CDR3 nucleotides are TGTGCCAGCAGTTACCTGGGCGGGGACACCGGGGAGCTGTTTTTT.